This T cell receptor (beta chain) was identified during a study of CD8 T cells in Susac syndrome. On this clonotype itself: Sequence at one end of the junction differs from germline and may be a read error.

It was with random hexamers that roughly 0.5 to 1 ug RNA was reverse transcribed. TCRdb independently ran MiXCR on the immunoSEQ multiplex PCR reads; one entry per CDR3 protein. The sample lists roughly 400,000 distinct CDR3 sequences, approximately 85% occurring once. The V gene's germline CDR1 is GTSNPN and CDR2 SVGIG (reference sequence). The CDR3 consists of 13 residues. CD8+ and CD4+ blood T cells underwent TCR beta sequencing. Each multiple sclerosis control was a treatment-naive patient with relapsing-remitting disease that was either stable or active. The receptor was isolated from a human donor with multiple sclerosis. The chain joins TRBV30 to TRBJ1-1, with D perhaps TRBD1 (5 bases). The sample was CD8+ T cells from PBMCs. The CDR3 coding sequence is TGTGTCTGGGACTTTTCGAGAGGCACTGAAGCTTTCTTT. Amino acids: CVWDFSRGTEAFF.